This T cell receptor beta chain appears in the sequencing data of a study of CD8 T cells in Susac syndrome. An amount of RNA that ranged from 0.5 to 1 ug was reverse transcribed with random hexamers. TCRdb re-called the immunoSEQ multiplex PCR reads with MiXCR, one entry per CDR3 protein. The sample lists some 300,000 distinct CDR3 sequences; 75% to 85% were seen once. TCR beta was sequenced from blood CD8+ and CD4+ T cells. Isolation of CD8+ and CD4+ T cells was performed negatively, whereas enrichment of TEMRA cells was done by FACS. V lost 6 bases and J lost 9, with 8 bases in between. The CDR3 contains 11 residues. The germline CDR1 and CDR2 sequences are MNHNS and SASEGT.

The J gene is TRBJ2-2, the V gene TRBV6-1; no reliable D call. What was sequenced was CD8+ T cells from PBMCs. This receptor was identified in a human donor with multiple sclerosis. Here the CDR3 DNA reads TGTGCCAGCAGCTCTTCCCGGGAGCTGTTTTTT. It specifies CASSSSRELFF.